This record covers a single TCR beta chain. As yet, its antigen is unknown. Trimming stripped 1 base from V and 2 bases from J, with 9 bases between. Germline CDR1 reads SEHNR; CDR2 reads FQNEAQ (reference sequence). The CDR3 length is 15 residues. Method: immunoSEQ multiplex PCR; TCRdb's copy keeps in-frame clones and lacks some. The profile covers more than 85,000 clones, with about 87% appearing a single time and over 1.5% taken by the ten largest. The data were taken from a study of T cell responses to AZD1222 COVID-19 vaccine. Study in general: Samples with a second dose at about 4 or about 12 weeks were pooled together. The study, taken as a whole, reports: Nearly half of spike-specific TCRs reportedly target variant regions that are unmutated in the B.1.351 and B.1.1.7 variants. Sampled repertoires all dated from after the peak T cell response.

The gene calls are TRBV7-9 and TRBJ1-5; D is undetermined. This sample comprised peripheral blood, obtained on day 0 of AZD1222 vaccination. The receptor comes from an adult in good health. The chain's CDR3 is CASSLDWGGNQPQHF. CDR3 bases: TGTGCCAGCAGCTTAGATTGGGGTGGCAATCAGCCCCAGCATTTT.